These T cell receptor beta chains were read from a single sample in a study of T-cell reconstitution after alpha-beta-depleted transplantation in children. TCRdb re-analysed the PCR reads in MiXCR, keeping a single row per CDR3 protein. The sample yields 190,000 or so distinct CDR3 sequences, roughly 6.5% seen once. The starting material was PBMCs, obtained before TCRalphabeta/CD19-depleted stem cell transplant. These receptor sequences come from a girl under two years old with combined immunodeficiency, due to receive a stem cell transplant. The CDR3 runs from the conserved cysteine through the conserved F or W. The size entry is marked missing in some rows and otherwise reads once, few, many or a size class.

abundance	v_gene	j_gene	CDR3aa
few	TRBV20-1	TRBJ1-4	CSAPFSSPGHLMSSEKLFF
NA	TRBV2	TRBJ2-7	CASRPAAPYGQYF
few	TRBV12-3/TRBV12-4	TRBJ2-5	CASSLMLEMGTQYF
many	TRBV5-1	TRBJ1-3	CASSLGTGNTIYF
many	TRBV29-1	TRBJ2-1	CSVTHRDRGVNEQFF
many	TRBV12-3/TRBV12-4	TRBJ2-3	CASSPDRLYTDTQYF
many	TRBV13	TRBJ1-2	CASSLVVAGGQDYGYTF
many	TRBV3-1	TRBJ1-1	CASSQPPHRATTAFF
many	TRBV28	TRBJ1-5	CASSWDRVNQPQHF
many	TRBV29-1	TRBJ1-1	CSSKDGNTEAFF
NA	TRBV21-1	TRBJ2-7	CASSKQGPAEQYF
many	TRBV6-6	TRBJ1-3	CASSYSILHSGNTIYF
NA	TRBV12-5	TRBJ2-3	CASGLVRGLYRTDTQYF
many	TRBV7-2	TRBJ2-1	CASSLVGGLAGNNEQFF
many	TRBV28	TRBJ2-7	CASSLRDRDYEQYF
many	TRBV5-5	TRBJ1-3	CASSPPGEEPGNAIYF